These T cell receptor beta chains were read from a single sample in a study of CD8+ T cells in alopecia areata. Sequenced by immunoSEQ multiplex PCR; TCRdb stores in-frame clones only, minus some. The sample includes some 130,000 clones, 58% seen only once; the top ten take 4.5%. This specimen was CD4+ T cells sorted from blood, taken at week 0. These receptors came from a human donor with alopecia areata. The CDR3 runs from the conserved cysteine through the conserved F or W. The D gene is left open where the match is weak.

D gene: TRBD1
J gene: TRBJ1-1
V gene: TRBV5-1
CDR3 protein: CASSQTGLVTEAFF

D gene: .
J gene: TRBJ2-2
V gene: TRBV5-1
CDR3 protein: CASSWSGGTGELFF

D gene: TRBD2
J gene: TRBJ2-1
V gene: TRBV7-2
CDR3 protein: CASSLSGLAGGMSNEQFF

D gene: TRBD1
J gene: TRBJ2-7
V gene: TRBV6-6
CDR3 protein: CASSLQTGSTYEQYF

D gene: .
J gene: TRBJ2-5
V gene: TRBV5-1
CDR3 protein: CASSYALEGQETQYF

D gene: TRBD1
J gene: TRBJ2-4
V gene: TRBV23-1
CDR3 protein: CASSPHLRPGTGVKNIQYF

D gene: .
J gene: TRBJ1-2
V gene: TRBV9
CDR3 protein: CASSVEGDDGYTF

D gene: TRBD2
J gene: TRBJ2-2
V gene: TRBV7-3
CDR3 protein: CASSLAGLAGVRTGELFF

D gene: TRBD2
J gene: TRBJ2-2
V gene: TRBV4-3
CDR3 protein: CASSQDGAGATNGELFF

D gene: .
J gene: TRBJ2-2
V gene: TRBV18
CDR3 protein: CASSPWPPKDTGELFF

D gene: .
J gene: TRBJ2-1
V gene: TRBV2
CDR3 protein: CASRMDGGNEQFF

D gene: .
J gene: TRBJ1-4
V gene: TRBV5-1
CDR3 protein: CASSLAWSRFNEKLFF

D gene: TRBD1
J gene: TRBJ2-1
V gene: TRBV19
CDR3 protein: CASSRLQGQGNEQFF

D gene: .
J gene: TRBJ2-2
V gene: TRBV7-9
CDR3 protein: CASSLGTGSGTGELFF

D gene: .
J gene: TRBJ1-2
V gene: TRBV30
CDR3 protein: CAWSIRGVNYGYTF

D gene: .
J gene: TRBJ2-7
V gene: TRBV7-2
CDR3 protein: CASSLSVQGGQYF

D gene: .
J gene: TRBJ2-7
V gene: TRBV7-2
CDR3 protein: CASSSSGTIYEQYF

D gene: TRBD1
J gene: TRBJ1-1
V gene: TRBV7-9
CDR3 protein: CASSLPGQYKENTEAFF

D gene: .
J gene: TRBJ2-3
V gene: TRBV5-1
CDR3 protein: CASSWGDTQYF

D gene: TRBD1
J gene: TRBJ2-7
V gene: TRBV18
CDR3 protein: CASSPTQGSEQYF

D gene: TRBD2
J gene: TRBJ2-1
V gene: TRBV5-1
CDR3 protein: CASSDGTSGNNEQFF

D gene: TRBD1
J gene: TRBJ2-3
V gene: TRBV30
CDR3 protein: CAWSKGQDTDTQYF

D gene: TRBD1
J gene: TRBJ2-1
V gene: TRBV7-2
CDR3 protein: CASSSQGQVHEQFF

D gene: .
J gene: TRBJ2-3
V gene: TRBV19
CDR3 protein: CASSTTDTQYF

D gene: TRBD1
J gene: TRBJ2-7
V gene: TRBV14
CDR3 protein: CASSVRRTGPSSYEQYF

D gene: TRBD1
J gene: TRBJ2-7
V gene: TRBV9
CDR3 protein: CASSVGGQGYEQYF

D gene: TRBD2
J gene: TRBJ2-7
V gene: TRBV5-6
CDR3 protein: CASRTSGILYEQYF

D gene: .
J gene: TRBJ2-7
V gene: TRBV7-9
CDR3 protein: CASSLRTDYEQYF

D gene: TRBD2
J gene: TRBJ2-3
V gene: TRBV7-3
CDR3 protein: CASSSIAGGTSTDTQYF

D gene: TRBD2
J gene: TRBJ2-7
V gene: TRBV28
CDR3 protein: CASSRLAGAYEQYF

D gene: .
J gene: TRBJ2-3
V gene: TRBV6-6
CDR3 protein: CASSYGPASTDTQYF

D gene: TRBD1
J gene: TRBJ1-2
V gene: TRBV30
CDR3 protein: CAWAEGTGVNGYTF

D gene: .
J gene: TRBJ2-1
V gene: TRBV5-1
CDR3 protein: CASSPEGVDSYNEQFF

D gene: TRBD1
J gene: TRBJ1-2
V gene: TRBV4-3
CDR3 protein: CASSHTTGGAGYTF

D gene: .
J gene: TRBJ2-5
V gene: TRBV2
CDR3 protein: CASSSDSSQETQYF

D gene: TRBD2
J gene: TRBJ2-2
V gene: TRBV5-1
CDR3 protein: CASSLILAAHTGELFF

D gene: .
J gene: TRBJ1-2
V gene: TRBV5-1
CDR3 protein: CASKEESYGYTF